These T cell receptor beta chains were read from a single sample in a study of T cell repertoires in cytomegalovirus infection. In TCRdb, the reads were re-called with MiXCR into one record per CDR3 protein. The sample gives tens of thousands of distinct CDR3 sequences, approximately 3.6% of which show up once; around 21% is in the top ten. Sequenced sample: PBMCs. The origin of the receptors is a human donor in good health (CMV status not recorded). Some clones in this sample may be carry-over from other donors' samples. The CDR3 runs from the conserved cysteine through the conserved F or W. The order of the fields is clone size, J gene, D gene, V gene, CDR3 DNA, CDR3 protein. A D gene is named only where the DNA matches it firmly. The size field reads once, few, many or a size class.

clone size: many
J gene: TRBJ1-2
D gene: NA
V gene: TRBV7-2
CDR3 DNA: TGTGCCAGCAGTCAAAGCCCCAGGGTTCTTAACTATGGCTACACCTTC
CDR3 protein: CASSQSPRVLNYGYTF

clone size: many
J gene: TRBJ1-1
D gene: NA
V gene: TRBV28
CDR3 DNA: TGTGCCAGCAGTCTGGGACTACTGAACACTGAAGCTTTCTTT
CDR3 protein: CASSLGLLNTEAFF

clone size: many
J gene: TRBJ2-1
D gene: NA
V gene: TRBV28
CDR3 DNA: TGTGCCAGCCTCCCGAGAACCGACAATGAGCAGTTCTTC
CDR3 protein: CASLPRTDNEQFF

clone size: many
J gene: TRBJ1-1
D gene: TRBD1
V gene: TRBV7-2
CDR3 DNA: TGTGCCAGCAGCCTAACAGGGGCTTTGAACACTGAAGCTTTCTTT
CDR3 protein: CASSLTGALNTEAFF

clone size: many
J gene: TRBJ2-5
D gene: NA
V gene: TRBV7-2
CDR3 DNA: TGTGCCAGCAGCTTGGTCAGGGCGGAGACCCAGTACTTC
CDR3 protein: CASSLVRAETQYF

clone size: many
J gene: TRBJ1-6
D gene: NA
V gene: TRBV7-2
CDR3 DNA: TGTGCCAGCAGCCAAGGGAGGGATCCCGCCCTTTCACCCCTCCACTTT
CDR3 protein: CASSQGRDPALSPLHF

clone size: many
J gene: TRBJ2-3
D gene: NA
V gene: TRBV7-2
CDR3 DNA: TGTGCCAGCAGCTTAGGTTTTAAGTCGGATACGCAGTATTTT
CDR3 protein: CASSLGFKSDTQYF

clone size: many
J gene: TRBJ2-7
D gene: NA
V gene: TRBV6-1
CDR3 DNA: TGTGCCAGCAGTGAAGAGTGGGGGGCGGTCGGCTACGAGCAGTACTTC
CDR3 protein: CASSEEWGAVGYEQYF

clone size: few
J gene: TRBJ1-5
D gene: NA
V gene: TRBV6-1
CDR3 DNA: TGTGCCAGCAGTGAAAACCGGGGTCAGCCCCAGCATTTT
CDR3 protein: CASSENRGQPQHF

clone size: many
J gene: TRBJ2-5
D gene: TRBD1
V gene: TRBV28
CDR3 DNA: TGTGCCAGCAGTTTGCTCGGGACAGGGTTGGGAGAGACCCAGTACTTC
CDR3 protein: CASSLLGTGLGETQYF

clone size: many
J gene: TRBJ1-2
D gene: NA
V gene: TRBV7-2
CDR3 DNA: TGTGCCAGCAGCTTTTCGGGGAACTATGGCTACACCTTC
CDR3 protein: CASSFSGNYGYTF

clone size: many
J gene: TRBJ1-1
D gene: NA
V gene: TRBV6-2/TRBV6-3
CDR3 DNA: TGTGCCAGCAGTCTACAACAGGGCATGAACACTGAAGCTTTCTTT
CDR3 protein: CASSLQQGMNTEAFF

clone size: many
J gene: TRBJ1-2
D gene: NA
V gene: TRBV28
CDR3 DNA: TGTGCCAGCAGTCTATTCAGGGGAAGGGATTCGGATGGCTACACCTTC
CDR3 protein: CASSLFRGRDSDGYTF

clone size: many
J gene: TRBJ2-3
D gene: NA
V gene: TRBV5-4
CDR3 DNA: TGTGCCAGCACCCCGAGGGGGCAGGGAGGGCGCGATACGCAGTATTTT
CDR3 protein: CASTPRGQGGRDTQYF

clone size: many
J gene: TRBJ2-4
D gene: TRBD1
V gene: TRBV7-2
CDR3 DNA: TGTGCCAGCAGCTCAACGGACAGGGCCCAGTACTTC
CDR3 protein: CASSSTDRAQYF

clone size: many
J gene: TRBJ2-7
D gene: TRBD1
V gene: TRBV12-3/TRBV12-4
CDR3 DNA: TGTGCCAGCAGACCGGGACAGGTCCACGAGCAGTACTTC
CDR3 protein: CASRPGQVHEQYF

clone size: many
J gene: TRBJ2-3
D gene: TRBD1
V gene: TRBV28
CDR3 DNA: TGTGCCAGCAGTTTTCCGACAGGGGCGGTAGATACGCAGTATTTT
CDR3 protein: CASSFPTGAVDTQYF